Below are 3 T cell receptor beta chains sequenced from a single sample in a study of control samples from healthy donors and cancer patients. The assay was immunoSEQ multiplex PCR, and TCRdb's table has in-frame clones only and misses some. The sample contains under 95,000 clones, approximately 84% of which appear only once. The specimen sequenced was blood. The receptors were sampled from a man in his fifties or sixties in good health.

The rearrangement links TRBV7-2 to TRBJ1-5, with TRBD1 identical over 7 bases. V shed 10 bases, J shed 3 bases, and the junction held 6 bases outside the gene matches. The germline V gene has CDR1 SGHTA and CDR2 FQGNSA. The CDR3 is made up of 13 amino acids. CDR3 nucleotide sequence: TGTGCCACCGCGACAGGGCACAATCAGCCCCAGCATTTT. This translates into CATATGHNQPQHF.

The chain employs TRBV15 and TRBJ1-3, with 7 bases that match TRBD1. This CDR3 is built from 14 residues. After removal of 4 bases from V and 4 bases from J, the junction contained 4 bases not matched to a gene. Per germline, CDR1 LNHNV and CDR2 YYDKDF (reference sequence). The CDR3 region has the DNA TGTGCCACCAGCACCCGGGACAGAGGAAACACCATATATTTT. Amino acids: CATSTRDRGNTIYF.

V is TRBV7-9 and J is TRBJ1-1; unclear D gene. The CDR3 is 13 residues long. The V and J ends lost 2 bases and 1 base respectively, with 5 bases between them. CDR1 is SEHNR, CDR2 FQNEAQ, per germline (reference sequence). CDR3 bases: TGTGCCAGCAGCTTAACCCAGAACACTGAAGCTTTCTTT. Its translation is CASSLTQNTEAFF. The complete variable domain, with remaining parts taken from reference TRBV7-9 and TRBJ1-1, reads DTGVSQNPRHKITKRGQNVTFRCDPISEHNRLYWYRQTLGQGPEFLTYFQNEAQLEKSRLLSDRFSAERPKGSFSTLEIQRTEQGDSAMYLCASSLTQNTEAFFGQGTRLTVV.